The rows below give T cell receptor beta chains drawn from one sample of a study of cytomegalovirus exposure and HLA in healthy donors. Clones were read by immunoSEQ multiplex PCR, and TCRdb kept only the in-frame ones, dropping some. The sample shows 150,000 to 200,000 clones, around 85% of them seen only once. The source material was PBMCs. These receptors all stem from a man between 18 and 35 years old in good health and CMV-seronegative. CDR3s include the opening cysteine and the closing phenylalanine or tryptophan. A D gene is named only where the DNA matches it firmly. Expanded clones are given a class, and other clones once, few, many or no size at all.

v_call,d_call,j_call,clone_size,cdr3_nt,cdr3_aa
TRBV5-1,TRBD1,TRBJ2-7,NA,TGCGCCAGCAGCTTGGACGGCAGGGGGCTCGACGAGCAGTACTTC,CASSLDGRGLDEQYF
TRBV19,NA,TRBJ1-5,NA,TGTGCCAGTGCAGGGGTTACCAATCAGCCCCAGCATTTT,CASAGVTNQPQHF
TRBV7-8,NA,TRBJ1-5,NA,TGTGCCAGCAGCCAACAAGGGGGTCAATTTGGGCAGCCCCAGCATTTT,CASSQQGGQFGQPQHF
TRBV6-5,NA,TRBJ2-7,NA,TGTGCCTCCTGGGGGGTCACCTACGAGCAGTACTTC,CASWGVTYEQYF
TRBV7-9,NA,TRBJ2-7,NA,TGTGCCAGCAGCGCCGGGACAAACTACCTAGGAGAGCAGTACTTC,CASSAGTNYLGEQYF
TRBV2,NA,TRBJ1-5,NA,TGTGCCAGCAGCCATAACAGTCAGCCCCAGCATTTT,CASSHNSQPQHF
TRBV5-1,NA,TRBJ2-3,NA,TGCGCCAGCAGCGGACAGCCATCCACAGATACGCAGTATTTT,CASSGQPSTDTQYF
TRBV18,TRBD1,TRBJ1-4,once,TGTGCCAGCTCACCGCAGGGGGCTAATGAAAAACCGTTTTTT,CASSPQGANEKPFF
TRBV7-2,TRBD1,TRBJ2-1,NA,TGTGCCAGCAGCTTAAGGGGGCCCTCCTACAATGAGCAGTTCTTC,CASSLRGPSYNEQFF
TRBV11-3,NA,TRBJ2-3,NA,TGTGCCAGCAGCTTAGATCGAGCAGATACGCAGTATTTT,CASSLDRADTQYF
TRBV7-2,NA,TRBJ1-2,NA,TGTGCCAGCAGCCTAGTGGCAGGCGTTAACTATGGCTACACCTTC,CASSLVAGVNYGYTF
TRBV5-3,NA,TRBJ1-1,NA,TGTGCCAGAAGCCCGAAAGAACGTGGGCAGATCCTGAACACTGAAGCTTTCTTT,CARSPKERGQILNTEAFF
TRBV7-9,NA,TRBJ1-3,few,TGTGCCAGCAGCTTTCAGGGGACCGCTGGAAACACCATATATTTT,CASSFQGTAGNTIYF
TRBV5-1,NA,TRBJ2-5,NA,TGCGCCAGCAGCATGGGAACAGGGAACCAAGAGACCCAGTACTTC,CASSMGTGNQETQYF
TRBV7-9,NA,TRBJ1-2,NA,TGTGCCAGCAGCCCACAAGATGGCTACACCTTC,CASSPQDGYTF
TRBV11-2,NA,TRBJ2-7,NA,TGTGCCAGCAGCCAGAGCGGGCCGAGCTCCTACGAGCAGTACTTC,CASSQSGPSSYEQYF
TRBV19,TRBD2,TRBJ2-5,once,TGTGCCAGTATCCCGGGACTAGCGGTATCGTCGGAGACCCAGTACTTC,CASIPGLAVSSETQYF
TRBV10-2,NA,TRBJ2-3,few,TGCGCCAGCGGGCTTACGCAGTATTTT,CASGLTQYF